This TCR beta chain came from a study of blood T cell repertoires in COVID-19. In the authors' workflow: Quantification of nucleated cells was approximated via reference gene primer amplification. Sequenced by immunoSEQ multiplex PCR; TCRdb stores in-frame clones only, minus some. From that table come the V and J calls and clone size; the DNA was used to work out D and trimming. The sample has approximately 250,000 clones, 88% seen once; the top ten hold just under 1%. The receptor's source is a woman aged 25 to 39 who had recovered from COVID-19. Sequencing input: PBMCs or T cells enriched from blood (not recorded which).

The CDR3 reads CASSTPGLPYNEQFF. The DNA of the CDR3 is TGTGCCAGCAGTACACCGGGACTACCCTACAATGAGCAGTTCTTC. V usage is TRBV6-2 or TRBV6-3 and J usage is TRBJ2-1, with 7 bases identical to TRBD2. Germline CDR1 is MNHEY and CDR2 is SVGEGT. The CDR3 loop spans 15 amino acids. V shed 5 bases and J 2 bases; nucleotides not matched to a gene: 6.